This paragraph reports one T cell receptor (beta chain). Its cognate antigen is unknown. Different DNA sequences within this sample yield the same CDR3. Germline-derived CDR1 and CDR2 are LNHDA and SQIVND (reference sequence). The CDR3 spans 13 residues. The junction had 1 base not matched to a gene; V was cut back by 6 bases and J by 0 bases. These data originate in a study of T cell responses to AZD1222 COVID-19 vaccine. Study outcomes and limitations: As reported, nearly half of all spike-specific TCRs target variant regions that are unmutated.

Generated by immunoSEQ multiplex PCR, the TCRdb table keeps only in-frame clones and is missing some. The table lists approximately 150,000 clones, 92% of them singletons. This material consisted of peripheral blood, taken on day 0 of MenACWY control vaccination. This chain links TRBV19 with TRBJ1-1; TRBD1 matches at 7 bases. This receptor was obtained from an adult in good health. Here the CDR3 DNA reads TGTGCCAGTAGCGGGACAGTGAACACTGAAGCTTTCTTT. This gives the protein CASSGTVNTEAFF. Variable domain in full (rest from reference TRBV19 and TRBJ1-1): DGGITQSPKYLFRKEGQNVTLSCEQNLNHDAMYWYRQDPGQGLRLIYYSQIVNDFQKGDIAEGYSVSREKKESFPLTVTSAQKNPTAFYLCASSGTVNTEAFFGQGTRLTVV.